This TCR beta chain was sequenced for a study of blood T cell repertoires in COVID-19 (dated by TCRdb to the early 2020s). Background for the entire study: Samples covering the acute and convalescent phases of COVID-19 were provided by collaborators in the United States, Italy and Spain. Samples came from the ongoing ImmuneRACE study (first 160 participants) plus 1,254 subjects from 6 global collaborators. The prospective study material was composed of cDNA or gDNA derived from T cells, B-cell-depleted T cells, or PBMCs. HLA class I and class II types, where available, came from metadata supplied by the sample provider rather than from assay-based typing. The repertoires were released in a freely available public database meant as a resource for research on the immune response to SARS-CoV-2. The sample metadata nearly always contained a de-identified subject ID, COVID-19 status, age in years and sex. Subjects who had been exposed to COVID-19, were actively infected with it, or had recovered from it provided the deeply sampled blood TCRbeta repertoires that made up the dataset.

Whole blood was collected in K2EDTA tubes by collaborating institutions according to the institutions' own protocols. For TCRbeta analysis, collaborators shipped samples in one of three forms: frozen whole blood, isolated PBMCs, or DNA extracted from either of those sample types. With respect to this clone: Its antigen specificity is not known. Base qualities were left out, and no much larger clone turns up one base away.

On the study overall, not on this receptor specifically: The amount of clinical and demographic metadata varied by source and participant and was provided uncurated.

TCRbeta CDR3 regions were amplified from genomic DNA by means of the immunoSEQ Assay, a bias-controlled multiplex PCR. The study's own analysis went as follows. Nucleated cell counts per sample were estimated from amplification of reference gene primers within the assay. Sequence reads were collapsed and filtered to measure the absolute abundance of every unique TCRbeta CDR3 rearrangement. Productive Simpson clonality was computed per sample as the square root of Simpson's diversity index over productive rearrangements. In its TCRdb copy, this immuneACCESS table keeps in-frame sequences only and misses some clones. Where compared with another copy, unresolved V genes explain less than half of these, and the others have no known cause. V, J and clone size are those of that table, while D and trimming were read from the DNA. The table for this sample lists around 140,000 clones; 80% to 90% of them were counted only once. Roughly 18% of the sample belongs to the ten largest clones.

The trim is 4 bases for V and 0 bases for J, with a gap of 7 bases between the germline ends. Counted from cysteine to phenylalanine, this CDR3 has 14 amino acids. Left in the record is the CDR3 DNA by itself, 42 bases read in frame from the first base. Taken from the germline V gene, the CDR1 and CDR2 loops are SNHLY and FYNNEI. This receptor chain uses TRBV2 and TRBJ2-1; no confident D gene assignment can be made. Sequences were obtained from peripheral blood. The sequence derives from a man aged 50 to 60 with active or convalescent COVID-19. The CDR3 protein: CASSGRSSYNEQFF. The nucleotide sequence reads TGTGCCAGCAGTGGACGGAGCTCCTACAATGAGCAGTTCTTC.